This T cell receptor beta chain was documented in a study of T cell responses to AZD1222 COVID-19 vaccine. Study-wide findings and caveats: Females made up more of the donors, who were largely white British, and clonal diversity may have come out too low.

A remark on this clone: Its antigen is not known.

Trimming removed 3 bases at V and 0 bases at J, with 6 bases between. Germline CDR1 is SNHLY and CDR2 is FYNNEI. The CDR3 runs 14 residues. TCRdb's copy holds only in-frame clones and misses some; the assay was immunoSEQ multiplex PCR. The table records approximately 70,000 clones, approximately 80% of them present only once. The chain employs TRBV2 and TRBJ1-3; D is ambiguous. The origin of this receptor is an adult who received the AZD1222 COVID-19 vaccine. Sequencing used peripheral blood, obtained 28 days after the second AZD1222 dose. In DNA, the CDR3 is TGTGCCAGCAGTGATCTGGTCTCTGGAAACACCATATATTTT. Protein: CASSDLVSGNTIYF.